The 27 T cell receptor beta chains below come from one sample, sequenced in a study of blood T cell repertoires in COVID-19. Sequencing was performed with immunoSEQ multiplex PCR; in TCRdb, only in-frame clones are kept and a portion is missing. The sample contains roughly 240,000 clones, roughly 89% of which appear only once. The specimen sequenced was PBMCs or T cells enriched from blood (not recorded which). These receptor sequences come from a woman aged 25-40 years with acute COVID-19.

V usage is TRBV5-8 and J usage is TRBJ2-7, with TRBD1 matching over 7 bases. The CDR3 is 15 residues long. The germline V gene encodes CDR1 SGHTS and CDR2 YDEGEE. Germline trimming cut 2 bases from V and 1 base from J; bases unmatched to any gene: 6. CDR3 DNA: TGTGCCAGCAGCTTCGCCCCAGGGGGTTCCTACGAGCAGTACTTC. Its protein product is CASSFAPGGSYEQYF.

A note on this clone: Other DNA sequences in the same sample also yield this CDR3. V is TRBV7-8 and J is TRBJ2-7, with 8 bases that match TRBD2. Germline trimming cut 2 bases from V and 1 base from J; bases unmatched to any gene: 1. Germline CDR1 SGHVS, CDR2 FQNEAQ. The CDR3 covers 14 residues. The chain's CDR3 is CASSLTSGSYEQYF. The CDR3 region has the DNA TGTGCCAGCAGCTTAACTAGCGGATCCTACGAGCAGTACTTC.

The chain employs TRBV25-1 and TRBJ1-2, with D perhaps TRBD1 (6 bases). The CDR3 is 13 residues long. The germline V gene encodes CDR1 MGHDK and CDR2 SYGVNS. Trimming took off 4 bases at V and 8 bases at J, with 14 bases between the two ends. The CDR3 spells CASSVQQGVGYTF. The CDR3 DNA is TGTGCCAGCAGTGTTCAACAGGGAGTCGGCTACACCTTC.

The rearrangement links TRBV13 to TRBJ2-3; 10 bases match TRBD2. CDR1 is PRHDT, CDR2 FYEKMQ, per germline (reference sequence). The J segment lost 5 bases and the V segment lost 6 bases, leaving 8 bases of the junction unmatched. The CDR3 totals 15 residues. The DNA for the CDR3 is TGTGCCAGCAGTACCGGGACTAGCGAATTAGATACGCAGTATTTT. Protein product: CASSTGTSELDTQYF.

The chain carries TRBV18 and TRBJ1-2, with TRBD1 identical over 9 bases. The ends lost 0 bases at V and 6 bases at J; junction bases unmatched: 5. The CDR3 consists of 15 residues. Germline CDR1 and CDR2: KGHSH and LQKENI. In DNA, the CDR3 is TGTGCCAGCTCACCACCGGGACAGGGTGTTGATGGCTACACCTTC. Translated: CASSPPGQGVDGYTF.

The CDR3 loop is CASSQEGGYANQPQHF. The CDR3 DNA follows: TGTGCCAGCAGCCAAGAGGGGGGGTACGCTAATCAGCCCCAGCATTTT. The V call is TRBV4-2, the J call TRBJ1-5; maybe TRBD1 (5 bases). The CDR3 extends over 16 amino acids. The V gene lost 0 bases and the J gene lost 4 bases, with 13 bases spanning the gap. The germline CDR1 and CDR2 sequences are LGHNA and YNFKEQ.

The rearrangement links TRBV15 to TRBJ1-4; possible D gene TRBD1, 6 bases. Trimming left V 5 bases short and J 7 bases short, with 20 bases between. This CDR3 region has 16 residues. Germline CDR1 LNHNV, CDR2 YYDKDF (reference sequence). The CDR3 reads CATSARQVRSREKLFF. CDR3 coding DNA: TGTGCCACCAGCGCCAGACAGGTTCGTAGTCGTGAAAAACTGTTTTTT.

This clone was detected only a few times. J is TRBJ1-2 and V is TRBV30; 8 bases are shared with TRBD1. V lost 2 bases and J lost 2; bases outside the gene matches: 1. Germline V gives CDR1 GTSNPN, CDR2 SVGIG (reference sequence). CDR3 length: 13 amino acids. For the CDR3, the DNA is TGTGCCTGGAGTTACAGGGGGAACTATGGCTACACCTTC. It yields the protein CAWSYRGNYGYTF.

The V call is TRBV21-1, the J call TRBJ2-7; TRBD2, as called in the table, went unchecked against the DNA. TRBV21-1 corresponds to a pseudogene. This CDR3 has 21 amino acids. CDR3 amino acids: CASSGKGGIPLGGYDNYEQYF. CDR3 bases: TGTGCCAGCAGCGGCAAGGGGGGGATCCCACTGGGCGGCTATGATAACTACGAGCAGTACTTC.

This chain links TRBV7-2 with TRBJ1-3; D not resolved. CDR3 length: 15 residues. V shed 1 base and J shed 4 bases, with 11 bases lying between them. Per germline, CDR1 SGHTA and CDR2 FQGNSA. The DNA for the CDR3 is TGTGCCAGCAGCTTAGGCGGCTCGGCGGGAAACACCATATATTTT. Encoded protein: CASSLGGSAGNTIYF.

CDR3 residues: CASSREATNEKLFF. The DNA for the CDR3 is TGTGCCAGCAGCCGGGAGGCAACTAATGAAAAACTGTTTTTT. The rearrangement links TRBV2 to TRBJ1-4; D remains unclear. CDR1 and CDR2 from the germline V gene are SNHLY and FYNNEI. The V end was cut by 6 bases, the J end by 0 bases, with 8 bases between. The CDR3 is made up of 14 amino acids.

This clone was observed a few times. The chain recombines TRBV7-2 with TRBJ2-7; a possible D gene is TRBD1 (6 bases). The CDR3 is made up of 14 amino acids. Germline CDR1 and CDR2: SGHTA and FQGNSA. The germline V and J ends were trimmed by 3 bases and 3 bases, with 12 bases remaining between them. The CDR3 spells CASSLSRGSYEQYF. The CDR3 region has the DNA TGTGCCAGCAGCTTGAGTAGGGGGAGCTACGAGCAGTACTTC.

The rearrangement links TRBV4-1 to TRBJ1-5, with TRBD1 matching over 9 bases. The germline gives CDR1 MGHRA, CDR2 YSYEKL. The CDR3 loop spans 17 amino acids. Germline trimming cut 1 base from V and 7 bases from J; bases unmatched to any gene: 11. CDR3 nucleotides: TGCGCCAGCAGCCAAGCGATATTGGGACAGGGAAACCAGCCCCAGCATTTT. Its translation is CASSQAILGQGNQPQHF.

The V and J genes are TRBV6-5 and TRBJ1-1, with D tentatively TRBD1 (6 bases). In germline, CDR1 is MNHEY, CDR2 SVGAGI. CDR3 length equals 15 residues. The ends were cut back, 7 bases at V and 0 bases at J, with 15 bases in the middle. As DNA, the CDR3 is TGTGCCAGCACCAGGGGAAGTTCTATGAACACTGAAGCTTTCTTT. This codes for CASTRGSSMNTEAFF.

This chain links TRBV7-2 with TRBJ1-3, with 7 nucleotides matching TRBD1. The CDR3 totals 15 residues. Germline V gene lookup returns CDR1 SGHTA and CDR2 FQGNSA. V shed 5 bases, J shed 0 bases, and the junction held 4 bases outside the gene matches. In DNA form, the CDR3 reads TGTGCCAGCAGCCTCGACAGGGTCTCTGGAAACACCATATATTTT. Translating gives CASSLDRVSGNTIYF.

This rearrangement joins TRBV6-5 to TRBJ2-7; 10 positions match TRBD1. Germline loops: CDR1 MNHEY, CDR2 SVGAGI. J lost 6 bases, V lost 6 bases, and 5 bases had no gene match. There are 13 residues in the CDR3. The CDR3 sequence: CASRRTGGVEQYF. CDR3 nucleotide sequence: TGTGCCAGCAGGCGGACAGGGGGGGTCGAGCAGTACTTC.

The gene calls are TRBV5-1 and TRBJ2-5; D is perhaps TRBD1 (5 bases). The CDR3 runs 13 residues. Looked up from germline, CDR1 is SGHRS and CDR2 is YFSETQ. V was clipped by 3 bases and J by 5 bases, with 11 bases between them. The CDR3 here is CASSSPGPETQYF. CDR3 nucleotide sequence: TGCGCCAGCAGCTCGCCAGGGCCGGAGACCCAGTACTTC. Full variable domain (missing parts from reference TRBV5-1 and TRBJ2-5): KAGVTQTPRYLIKTRGQQVTLSCSPISGHRSVSWYQQTPGQGLQFLFEYFSETQRNKGNFPGRFSGRQFSNSRSEMNVSTLELGDSALYLCASSSPGPETQYFGPGTRLLVL.

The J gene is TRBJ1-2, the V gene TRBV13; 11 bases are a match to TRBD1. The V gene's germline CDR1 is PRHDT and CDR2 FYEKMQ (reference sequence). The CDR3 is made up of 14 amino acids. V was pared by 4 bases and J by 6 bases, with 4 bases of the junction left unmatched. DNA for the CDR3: TGTGCCAGCAGCTCCGGGACAGGGGGAGATGGCTACACCTTC. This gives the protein CASSSGTGGDGYTF.

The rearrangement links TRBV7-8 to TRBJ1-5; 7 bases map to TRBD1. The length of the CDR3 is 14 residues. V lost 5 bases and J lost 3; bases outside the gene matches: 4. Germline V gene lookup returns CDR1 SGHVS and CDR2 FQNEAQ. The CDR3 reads CASSLDRHNQPQHF. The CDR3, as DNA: TGTGCCAGCAGCCTGGACAGGCACAATCAGCCCCAGCATTTT. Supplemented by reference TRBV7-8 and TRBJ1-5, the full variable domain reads GAGVSQSPRYKVAKRGQDVALRCDPISGHVSLFWYQQALGQGPEFLTYFQNEAQLDKSGLPSDRFFAERPEGSVSTLKIQRTQQEDSAVYLCASSLDRHNQPQHFGDGTRLSIL.

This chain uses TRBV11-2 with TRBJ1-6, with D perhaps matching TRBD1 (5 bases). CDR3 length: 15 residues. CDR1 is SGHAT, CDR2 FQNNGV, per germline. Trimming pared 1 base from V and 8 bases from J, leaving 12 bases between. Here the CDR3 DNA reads TGTGCCAGCAGCTTAGGACTGCGGGGCGATTCACCCCTCCACTTT. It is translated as CASSLGLRGDSPLHF. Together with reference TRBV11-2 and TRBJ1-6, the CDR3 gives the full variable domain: EAGVAQSPRYKIIEKRQSVAFWCNPISGHATLYWYQQILGQGPKLLIQFQNNGVVDDSQLPKDRFSAERLKGVDSTLKIQPAKLEDSAVYLCASSLGLRGDSPLHFGNGTRLTVT.

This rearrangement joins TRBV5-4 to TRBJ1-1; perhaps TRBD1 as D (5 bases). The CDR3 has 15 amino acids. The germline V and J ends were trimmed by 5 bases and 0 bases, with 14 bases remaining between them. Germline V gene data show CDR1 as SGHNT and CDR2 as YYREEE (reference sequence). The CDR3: CASSRWAGLNTEAFF. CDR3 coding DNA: TGTGCCAGCAGTCGCTGGGCAGGGTTGAACACTGAAGCTTTCTTT.

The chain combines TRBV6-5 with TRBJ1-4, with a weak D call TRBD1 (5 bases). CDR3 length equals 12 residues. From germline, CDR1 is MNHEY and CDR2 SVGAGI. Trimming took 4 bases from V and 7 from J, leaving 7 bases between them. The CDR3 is CASSSGREKLFF. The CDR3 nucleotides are TGTGCCAGCAGTTCAGGGCGTGAAAAACTGTTTTTT.

The CDR3 loop is CASSITGGSYNEQFF. The CDR3 coding sequence is TGTGCCAGTAGTATAACAGGGGGATCGTACAATGAGCAGTTCTTC. V usage is TRBV19 and J usage is TRBJ2-1, with TRBD1 identical over 8 bases. The germline CDR1 and CDR2 sequences are LNHDA and SQIVND (reference sequence). J lost 4 bases, V lost 2 bases, and 4 bases had no gene match. This CDR3 has 15 residues.

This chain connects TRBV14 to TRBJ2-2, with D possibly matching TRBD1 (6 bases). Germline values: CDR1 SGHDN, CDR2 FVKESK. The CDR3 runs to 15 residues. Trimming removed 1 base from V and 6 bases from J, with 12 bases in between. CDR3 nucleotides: TGTGCCAGCAGCCAAGGAAATGGGGGCGCCGGGGAGCTGTTTTTT. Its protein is CASSQGNGGAGELFF.

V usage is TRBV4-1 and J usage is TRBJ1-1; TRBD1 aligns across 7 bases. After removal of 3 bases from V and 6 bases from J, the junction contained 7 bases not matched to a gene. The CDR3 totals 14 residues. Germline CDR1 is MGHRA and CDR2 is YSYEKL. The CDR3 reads CASSHLRGDSEAFF. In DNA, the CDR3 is TGCGCCAGCAGCCACCTCAGGGGGGACTCTGAAGCTTTCTTT.

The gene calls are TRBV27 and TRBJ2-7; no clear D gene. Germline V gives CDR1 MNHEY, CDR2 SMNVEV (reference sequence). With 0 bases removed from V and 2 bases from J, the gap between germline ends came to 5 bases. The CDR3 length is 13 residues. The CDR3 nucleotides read TGTGCCAGCAGTTTATCGATAGCCTACGAGCAGTACTTC. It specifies CASSLSIAYEQYF.

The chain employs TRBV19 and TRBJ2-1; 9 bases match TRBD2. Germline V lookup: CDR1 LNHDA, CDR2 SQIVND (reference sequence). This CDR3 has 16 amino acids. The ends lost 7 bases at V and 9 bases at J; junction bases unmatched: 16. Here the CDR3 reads CASTMAASGEGGEQFF. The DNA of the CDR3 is TGTGCCAGTACTATGGCAGCTAGCGGGGAGGGAGGTGAGCAGTTCTTC.